What follows is one T cell receptor (beta chain) and its context. Its specificity is not known. TCRdb's table, derived via immunoSEQ multiplex PCR, lists solely in-frame clones and lacks some. In the table there are approximately 100,000 clones, around 83% of which are singletons. This CDR3 region has 18 residues. Per the germline V gene, CDR1 is KGHSH and CDR2 is LQKENI. Trimming left V 3 bases short and J 5 bases short, with 25 bases between. This entry belongs to a study of T cell clones after liver transplantation. In the study overall: In this trial, immunosuppression withdrawal was attempted within 2 years of liver transplant. Apart from a few HCV-positive recipients, transplants were for non-autoimmune, non-viral reasons. General study findings and limits: Small, mixed patient groups and varying post-transplant times limit these conclusions.

The origin of this receptor is a human donor who received a liver transplant. The chain joins TRBV18 to TRBJ1-1; D gene unclear. The input for sequencing was CD4+ T cells from blood, taken before liver transplant. The CDR3 region is CASSPKSEVWRLMTEAFF. CDR3 coding DNA: TGTGCCAGCTCACCCAAATCAGAGGTTTGGCGTTTGATGACTGAAGCTTTCTTT.